The clone carrying this T cell receptor (beta chain) was seen more than once but under ten times. The sample is drawn from a study of blood T cell repertoires in COVID-19. Study overall: Sources were T cells, B-cell-depleted T cells, or PBMCs; the material itself was cDNA or gDNA.

The CDR3 sequence is 12 residues long. Germline assignment: CDR1 MNHEY and CDR2 SMNVEV (reference sequence). V gave up 8 bases and J gave up 0 bases, with 8 bases separating them. The authors' processing: Amplified reference gene primers provided the basis for estimating nucleated cell counts. TCRdb's table, derived via immunoSEQ multiplex PCR, lists solely in-frame clones and lacks some. The D gene and trimming were derived from the DNA, and the V and J assignments and clone size from that table. The sample yields almost 200,000 clones, about 82% seen once. This TCR was recovered from a man between 60 and 75 years old with COVID-19, enrolled during active disease. The sequencing sample was made of peripheral blood. The gene calls are TRBV27 and TRBJ2-7, with D possibly TRBD2 on 6 matching bases. Here the CDR3 DNA reads TGTGCCAGCGGACTAAACTCCTACGAGCAGTACTTC. It encodes CASGLNSYEQYF.